This entry concerns a single TCR beta chain. Which antigen it targets is not known. No much larger clone exists at a distance of one base, and base qualities are not known. In this study, sorted CD4+ and CD8+ T cells from the blood of healthy subjects and of severe aplastic anemia patients had their TCR repertoires deep-sequenced. Ficoll-Paque density gradient centrifugation was used to isolate peripheral blood mononuclear cells. Before DNA was extracted, CD4+ and CD8+ T cells were sorted using either FACS or magnetic beads. The CDR3 sequence holds 14 residues, the cysteine and phenylalanine included. Here the CDR3 DNA is all that survives: 42 bases in frame from base 1. V was cut back by 1 base and J by 3 bases, leaving a gap of 9 bases between them. From a lookup of the germline V gene (reference sequence), CDR1 and CDR2 are LNHNV and YYDKDF. Genomic DNA served as template for TCR beta VDJ combination and CDR3 sequence profiling. An Illumina HiSeq 2000 was the platform used for TCR repertoire sequencing. Under the source paper's analysis protocol: Repertoires were assessed using TRBV/TRBJ rearrangement plots, CDR3 size and DJ length profiles, and Simpson's diversity index. The most abundant DNA sequence in the deep sequencing data was defined as the immunodominant clone. CDR3 amino acid sequences were screened for sharing across subjects and were compared with published repertoires and the VDJdb database. TCRdb handled the public reads itself, with Q25 trimming in fastp and clone calling in MiXCR, and kept productive beta chains. Here each entry gathers all rows of one CDR3 protein and keeps the most common genes and DNA. The V and J calls come from TCRdb's annotation, not from the publication. Here the sample has 100,000 to 150,000 distinct CDR3 sequences; around 48% occur a single time. Around 2.5% of the sample lies in the top ten.

This specimen belongs to a study of CD8+CD57+ T cells in acquired aplastic anemia (dated by TCRdb to 2017 to 2018). At the level of the whole study: Extracted DNA from sorted CD4+ and CD8+ cells averaged approximately 3 ug, ranging from roughly 0.19 to 27.4 ug. For healthy donor samples, the average read count was around 10 million for CD4+ cells and 11 million to 13 million for CD8+ cells. Study-wide findings and limitations: About 29 CD8+ CDR3 sequences were found to be shared between patients and controls, but these sequences appeared to be highly expressed in patients and within the immunodominant clones of the patients. Patients and healthy controls showed no significant difference in CD8+ Simpson's diversity (P=0.060).

This clonotype was sampled from a human donor in good health, serving as a control. Specimen: sorted CD4+, CD8+, or CD8+CD57+ T cells (not recorded which) from PBMCs. The sequence joins TRBV15 to TRBJ1-1; no D gene is confidently identified. The sequenced DNA is TGTGCCACCAGCAGAGGTGGGGTGGACACTGAAGCTTTCTTT. This yields the protein CATSRGGVDTEAFF.